Included here is one T cell receptor beta chain sequence, with context. The data were obtained in a study of cytomegalovirus exposure and HLA in healthy donors. Some clones are missing from TCRdb's copy, which holds only in-frame ones; the method was immunoSEQ multiplex PCR. The table has under 200,000 clones, 95% to 97% seen once. Germline loops: CDR1 SNHLY, CDR2 FYNNEI. The CDR3 is 15 amino acids. With 8 bases removed from V and 2 bases from J, the gap between germline ends came to 18 bases. The donors were part of the roughly 120-subject validation cohort, which stood apart from the 666-subject first cohort.

The sequencing input was PBMCs. The clonotype comes from a woman aged 18-29 years in good health and CMV-seronegative. The V gene is TRBV2, the J gene TRBJ1-2, with D tentatively TRBD1 (5 bases). This CDR3 is CASRGGTALNYGYTF. DNA for the CDR3: TGTGCCAGCCGGGGGGGGACCGCCCTGAACTATGGCTACACCTTC.